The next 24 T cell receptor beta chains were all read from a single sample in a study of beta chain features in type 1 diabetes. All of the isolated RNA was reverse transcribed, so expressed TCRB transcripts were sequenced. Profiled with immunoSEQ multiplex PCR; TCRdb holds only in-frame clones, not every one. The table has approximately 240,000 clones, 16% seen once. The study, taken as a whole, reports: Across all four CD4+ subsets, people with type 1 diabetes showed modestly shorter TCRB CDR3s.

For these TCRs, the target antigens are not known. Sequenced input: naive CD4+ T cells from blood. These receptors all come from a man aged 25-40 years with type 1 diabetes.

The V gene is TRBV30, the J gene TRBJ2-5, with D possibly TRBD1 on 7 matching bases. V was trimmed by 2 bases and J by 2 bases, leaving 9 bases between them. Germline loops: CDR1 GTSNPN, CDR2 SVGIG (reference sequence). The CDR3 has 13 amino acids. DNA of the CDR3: TGTGCCTGGAGTCAGGGGGGACAAGAGACCCAGTACTTC. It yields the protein CAWSQGGQETQYF.

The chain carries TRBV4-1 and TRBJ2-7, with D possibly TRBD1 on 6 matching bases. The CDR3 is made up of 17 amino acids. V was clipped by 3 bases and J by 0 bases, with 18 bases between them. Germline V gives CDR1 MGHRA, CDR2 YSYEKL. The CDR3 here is CASSQGFSGTISYEQYF. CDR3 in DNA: TGCGCCAGCAGCCAGGGATTCTCCGGGACAATCTCCTACGAGCAGTACTTC.

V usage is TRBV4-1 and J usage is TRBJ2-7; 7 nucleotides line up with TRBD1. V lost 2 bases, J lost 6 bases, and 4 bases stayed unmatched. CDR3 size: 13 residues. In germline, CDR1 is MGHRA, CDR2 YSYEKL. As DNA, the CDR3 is TGCGCCAGCAGCCAACGTGAGGGGGCCGAGCAGTACTTC. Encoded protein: CASSQREGAEQYF.

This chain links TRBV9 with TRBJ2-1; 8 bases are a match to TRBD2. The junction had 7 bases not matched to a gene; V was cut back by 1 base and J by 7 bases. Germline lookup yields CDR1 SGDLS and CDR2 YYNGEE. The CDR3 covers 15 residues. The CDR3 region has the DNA TGTGCCAGCAGCGTAAGGGCGGGAGGAGGAAATGAGCAGTTCTTC. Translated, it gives CASSVRAGGGNEQFF.

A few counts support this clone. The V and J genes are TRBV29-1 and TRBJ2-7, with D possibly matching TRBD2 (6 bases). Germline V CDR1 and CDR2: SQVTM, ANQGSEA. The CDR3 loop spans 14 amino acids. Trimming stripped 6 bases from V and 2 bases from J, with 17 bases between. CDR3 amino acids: CSVAGLASTYEQYF. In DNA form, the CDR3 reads TGCAGCGTCGCGGGGCTGGCCAGTACCTACGAGCAGTACTTC.

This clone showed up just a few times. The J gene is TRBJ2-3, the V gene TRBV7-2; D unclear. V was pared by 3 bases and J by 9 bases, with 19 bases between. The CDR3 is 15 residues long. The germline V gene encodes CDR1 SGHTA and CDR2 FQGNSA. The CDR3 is CASSFRAPSSFTQYF. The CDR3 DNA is TGTGCCAGCAGCTTCCGGGCCCCGAGCTCTTTCACGCAGTATTTT.

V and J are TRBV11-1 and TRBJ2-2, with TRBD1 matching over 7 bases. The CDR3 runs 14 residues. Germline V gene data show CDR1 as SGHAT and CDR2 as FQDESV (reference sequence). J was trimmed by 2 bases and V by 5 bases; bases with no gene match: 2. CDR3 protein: CASSRQGNTGELFF. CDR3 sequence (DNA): TGTGCCAGCAGCAGACAGGGAAACACCGGGGAGCTGTTTTTT.

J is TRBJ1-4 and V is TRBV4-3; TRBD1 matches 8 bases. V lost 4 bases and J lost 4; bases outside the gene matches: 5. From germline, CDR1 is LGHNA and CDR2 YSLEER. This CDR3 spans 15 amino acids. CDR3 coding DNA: TGCGCCAGCAGCCTGCGACAGGGGATTAATGAAAAACTGTTTTTT. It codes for CASSLRQGINEKLFF.

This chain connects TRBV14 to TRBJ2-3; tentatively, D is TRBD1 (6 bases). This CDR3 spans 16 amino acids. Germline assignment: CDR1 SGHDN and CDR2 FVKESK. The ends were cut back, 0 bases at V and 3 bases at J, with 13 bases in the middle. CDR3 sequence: CASSQDSRDKTDTQYF. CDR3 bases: TGTGCCAGCAGCCAAGATTCCCGGGACAAAACAGATACGCAGTATTTT.

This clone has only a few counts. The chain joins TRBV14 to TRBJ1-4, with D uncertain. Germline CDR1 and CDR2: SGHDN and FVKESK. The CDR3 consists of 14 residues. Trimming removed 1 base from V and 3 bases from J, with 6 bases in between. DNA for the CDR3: TGTGCCAGCAGCCAAGGGCAATCTAATGAAAAACTGTTTTTT. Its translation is CASSQGQSNEKLFF.

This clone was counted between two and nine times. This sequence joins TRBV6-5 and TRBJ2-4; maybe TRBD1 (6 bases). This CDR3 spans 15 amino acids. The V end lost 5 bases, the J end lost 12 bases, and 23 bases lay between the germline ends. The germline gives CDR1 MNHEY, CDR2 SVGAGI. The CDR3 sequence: CASSLTGQRDGPQYF. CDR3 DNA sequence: TGTGCCAGCAGTCTGACAGGCCAAAGGGACGGGCCTCAGTACTTC.

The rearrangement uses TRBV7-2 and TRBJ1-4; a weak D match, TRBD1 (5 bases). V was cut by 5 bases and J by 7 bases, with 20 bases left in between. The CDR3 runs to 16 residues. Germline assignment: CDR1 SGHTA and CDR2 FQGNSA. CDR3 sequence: CASSPQLTGRAEKLFF. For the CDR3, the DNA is TGTGCCAGCAGCCCCCAACTCACAGGCCGTGCTGAAAAACTGTTTTTT.

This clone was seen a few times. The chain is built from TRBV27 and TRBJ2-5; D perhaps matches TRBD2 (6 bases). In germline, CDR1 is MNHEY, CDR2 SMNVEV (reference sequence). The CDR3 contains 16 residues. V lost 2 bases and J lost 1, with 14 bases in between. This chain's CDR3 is CASSLGSPAGQETQYF. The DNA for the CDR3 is TGTGCCAGCAGTTTAGGGAGCCCAGCGGGCCAAGAGACCCAGTACTTC.

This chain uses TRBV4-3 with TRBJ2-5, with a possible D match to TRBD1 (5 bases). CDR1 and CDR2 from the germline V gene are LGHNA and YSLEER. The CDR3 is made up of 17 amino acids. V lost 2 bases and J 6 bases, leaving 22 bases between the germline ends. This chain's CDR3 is CASSQPTRARPGKTQYF. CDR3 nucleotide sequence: TGCGCCAGCAGCCAACCCACCCGGGCCCGTCCAGGGAAGACCCAGTACTTC.

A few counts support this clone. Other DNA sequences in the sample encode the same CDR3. The chain's CDR3 is CASSDRQETQYF. The CDR3 nucleotides read TGTGCCAGCAGCGACCGACAAGAGACCCAGTACTTC. The chain is built from TRBV2 and TRBJ2-5; D ambiguous. From germline, CDR1 is SNHLY and CDR2 FYNNEI. V was shortened by 6 bases and J by 2 bases, with 7 bases between the two germline ends. The length of the CDR3 is 12 residues. Using reference TRBV2 and TRBJ2-5 for the parts outside the CDR3, the full variable domain is EPEVTQTPSHQVTQMGQEVILRCVPISNHLYFYWYRQILGQKVEFLVSFYNNEISEKSEIFDDQFSVERPDGSNFTLKIRSTKLEDSAMYFCASSDRQETQYFGPGTRLLVL.

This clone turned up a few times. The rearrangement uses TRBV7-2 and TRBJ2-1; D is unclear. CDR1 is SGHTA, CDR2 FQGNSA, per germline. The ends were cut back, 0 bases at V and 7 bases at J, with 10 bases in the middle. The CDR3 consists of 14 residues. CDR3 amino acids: CASSLAGGWNEQFF. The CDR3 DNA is TGTGCCAGCAGCTTAGCGGGTGGCTGGAATGAGCAGTTCTTC.

CDR3 bases: TGTGCCAGCAGTTTAGGACAGCAAGAGACCCAGTACTTC. The encoded protein is CASSLGQQETQYF. The rearrangement joins TRBV28 to TRBJ2-5; D perhaps matches TRBD1 (6 bases). Trimming cost V 2 bases and J 2 bases, with 6 bases left between them. The germline V gene has CDR1 MDHEN and CDR2 SYDVKM. The CDR3 totals 13 residues.

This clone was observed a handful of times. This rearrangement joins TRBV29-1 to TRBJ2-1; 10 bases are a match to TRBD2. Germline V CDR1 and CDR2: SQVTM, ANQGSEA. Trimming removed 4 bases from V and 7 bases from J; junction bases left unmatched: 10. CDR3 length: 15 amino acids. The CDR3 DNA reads TGCAGCGTTGTCACCCTAGCGGGAGTGGGTAATGAGCAGTTCTTC. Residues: CSVVTLAGVGNEQFF.

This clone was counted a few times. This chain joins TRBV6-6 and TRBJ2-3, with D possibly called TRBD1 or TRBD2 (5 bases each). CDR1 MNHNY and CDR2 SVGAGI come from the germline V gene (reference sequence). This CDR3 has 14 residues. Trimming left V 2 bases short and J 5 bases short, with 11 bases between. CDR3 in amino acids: CASSYNGAGDTQYF. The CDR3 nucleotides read TGTGCCAGCAGTTACAACGGGGCCGGAGATACGCAGTATTTT.

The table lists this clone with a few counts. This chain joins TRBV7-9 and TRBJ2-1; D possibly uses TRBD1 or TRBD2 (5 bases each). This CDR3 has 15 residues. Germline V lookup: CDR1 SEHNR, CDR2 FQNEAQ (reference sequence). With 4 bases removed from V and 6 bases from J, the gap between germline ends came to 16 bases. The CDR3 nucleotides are TGTGCCAGCAGCTCCCCCGGGACGGGTCGCAATGAGCAGTTCTTC. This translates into CASSSPGTGRNEQFF.

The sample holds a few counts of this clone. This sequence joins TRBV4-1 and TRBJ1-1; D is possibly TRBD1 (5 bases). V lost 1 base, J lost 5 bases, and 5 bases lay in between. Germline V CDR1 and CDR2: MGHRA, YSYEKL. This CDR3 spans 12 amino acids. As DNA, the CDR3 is TGCGCCAGCAGCCAAGCAGGGACTGAAGCTTTCTTT. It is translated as CASSQAGTEAFF.

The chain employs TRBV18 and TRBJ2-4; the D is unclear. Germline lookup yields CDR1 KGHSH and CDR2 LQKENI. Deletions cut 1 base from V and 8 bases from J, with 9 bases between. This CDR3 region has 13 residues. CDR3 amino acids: CASSPQDLDIQYF. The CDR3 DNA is TGTGCCAGCTCACCACAGGATCTCGACATTCAGTACTTC.

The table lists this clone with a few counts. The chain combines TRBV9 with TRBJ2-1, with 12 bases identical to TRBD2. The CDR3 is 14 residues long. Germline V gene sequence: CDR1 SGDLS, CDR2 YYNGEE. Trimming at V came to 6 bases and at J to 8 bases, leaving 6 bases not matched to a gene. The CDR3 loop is CASTLTSGRDEQFF. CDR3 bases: TGTGCCAGCACCTTGACTAGCGGGAGAGATGAGCAGTTCTTC.

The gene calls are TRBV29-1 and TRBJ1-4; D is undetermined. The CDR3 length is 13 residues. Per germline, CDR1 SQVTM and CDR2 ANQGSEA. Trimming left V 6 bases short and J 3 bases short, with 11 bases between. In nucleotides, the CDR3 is TGCAGCGTCCATCACGGGGCTAATGAAAAACTGTTTTTT. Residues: CSVHHGANEKLFF.